These 14 T cell receptor beta chains share one sample of origin, sequenced in a study of OX40 agonist ivuxolimab in advanced cancers. The protocol was immunoSEQ multiplex PCR, while the TCRdb copy is restricted to in-frame clones and leaves out a portion. The table includes roughly 130,000 clones, roughly 93% detected once. The sequencing used CD4+ or CD8+ T cells sorted from blood, collected in a trial of the OX40 agonist ivuxolimab. The receptors here all came from an adult with an advanced solid tumor such as melanoma, head and neck, liver or kidney cancer.

This rearrangement joins TRBV19 to TRBJ2-1; 7 nucleotides agree with TRBD1. Germline V lookup: CDR1 LNHDA, CDR2 SQIVND (reference sequence). V was pared by 3 bases and J by 0 bases, with 2 bases of the junction left unmatched. The CDR3 is made up of 15 amino acids. CDR3 loop: CASSISGGSYNEQFF. The CDR3, as DNA: TGTGCCAGTAGTATTTCAGGGGGCTCCTACAATGAGCAGTTCTTC.

This rearrangement joins TRBV4-2 to TRBJ2-7, with D perhaps matching TRBD2 (5 bases). CDR1 is LGHNA, CDR2 YNFKEQ, per germline. The CDR3 is made up of 15 amino acids. The ends were cut back, 0 bases at V and 0 bases at J, with 9 bases in the middle. This CDR3 reads CASSQELGSSYEQYF. The CDR3 nucleotides are TGTGCCAGCAGCCAAGAACTGGGGAGCTCCTACGAGCAGTACTTC.

CDR3 amino acids: CASSVRGGEQFF. The DNA for the CDR3 is TGTGCCAGCAGTGTTAGGGGTGGTGAGCAGTTCTTC. The chain links TRBV6-5 to TRBJ2-1; possibly TRBD1 for D (5 bases). There are 12 residues in the CDR3. From germline, CDR1 is MNHEY and CDR2 SVGAGI. V lost 5 bases, J lost 9 bases, and 11 bases lay in between.

The gene calls are TRBV5-1 and TRBJ1-1, with D hard to call. The CDR3 is 15 amino acids. CDR1 and CDR2 from the germline V gene are SGHRS and YFSETQ. The V end lost 2 bases, the J end lost 0 bases, and 11 bases lay between the germline ends. CDR3 in amino acids: CASSLDGVLNTEAFF. In DNA form, the CDR3 reads TGCGCCAGCAGCTTAGACGGTGTTCTGAACACTGAAGCTTTCTTT. Using reference TRBV5-1 and TRBJ1-1 for the parts outside the CDR3, the full variable domain is KAGVTQTPRYLIKTRGQQVTLSCSPISGHRSVSWYQQTPGQGLQFLFEYFSETQRNKGNFPGRFSGRQFSNSRSEMNVSTLELGDSALYLCASSLDGVLNTEAFFGQGTRLTVV.

The chain carries TRBV18 and TRBJ2-3; D not resolved. Per germline, CDR1 KGHSH and CDR2 LQKENI. Trimming cost V 3 bases and J 5 bases, with 18 bases left between them. The length of the CDR3 is 16 residues. CDR3: CASSPMGLDDEDTQYF. In DNA form, the CDR3 reads TGTGCCAGCTCACCTATGGGTTTGGACGACGAAGATACGCAGTATTTT.

V and J are TRBV4-1 and TRBJ2-1; D is possibly TRBD2 (6 bases). V was shortened by 4 bases and J by 4 bases, with 17 bases between the two germline ends. The germline V gene has CDR1 MGHRA and CDR2 YSYEKL. The CDR3 is 16 amino acids. The CDR3 DNA is TGCGCCAGCAGCCTCCGAACGAAGGGACTTTACAATGAGCAGTTCTTC. Its translation is CASSLRTKGLYNEQFF.

The rearrangement uses TRBV7-3 and TRBJ2-3; D remains ambiguous. Looked up from germline, CDR1 is SGHTA and CDR2 is FQGTGA. V was clipped by 4 bases and J by 1 base, with 18 bases between them. The CDR3 sequence is 17 residues long. CDR3 DNA sequence: TGTGCCAGCAGCTCAATCCCGGGTCCAAGGGGCACAGATACGCAGTATTTT. This codes for CASSSIPGPRGTDTQYF.

The chain uses TRBV14 and TRBJ2-5, with 8 bases matching TRBD2. This CDR3 is 16 amino acids long. J was trimmed by 5 bases and V by 0 bases; bases with no gene match: 8. Per germline, CDR1 SGHDN and CDR2 FVKESK. The chain's CDR3 is CASSQDVGGRWETQYF. The CDR3 coding sequence is TGTGCCAGCAGCCAAGATGTCGGCGGGAGGTGGGAGACCCAGTACTTC.

The V and J genes are TRBV15 and TRBJ1-3; the D gene is possibly TRBD1 (5 bases). The CDR3 runs to 15 residues. The V and J ends lost 6 bases and 0 bases respectively, with 12 bases between them. Germline CDR1 reads LNHNV; CDR2 reads YYDKDF (reference sequence). Written as DNA, the CDR3 is TGTGCCACCAGTCAATGGGGGAACTCTGGAAACACCATATATTTT. Translation: CATSQWGNSGNTIYF. Full variable domain (remainder filled in from reference TRBV15 and TRBJ1-3): DAMVIQNPRYQVTQFGKPVTLSCSQTLNHNVMYWYQQKSSQAPKLLFHYYDKDFNNEADTPDNFQSRRPNTSFCFLDIRSPGLGDTAMYLCATSQWGNSGNTIYFGEGSWLTVV.

The chain links TRBV19 to TRBJ1-4; D gene ambiguous. The CDR3 contains 16 residues. Germline V gives CDR1 LNHDA, CDR2 SQIVND (reference sequence). Between the trimmed V and J ends, which lost 5 bases and 6 bases, there was a span of 19 bases. CDR3 sequence reads: CASSGEGALQYEKLFF. CDR3 DNA: TGTGCCAGTAGTGGAGAAGGCGCGTTACAGTATGAAAAACTGTTTTTT.

This clone was counted between two and nine times. The V call is TRBV28, the J call TRBJ2-7; possible D gene TRBD1, 5 bases. Trimming took 6 bases from V and 2 from J, leaving 14 bases between them. CDR3 length: 14 residues. CDR1 and CDR2 (germline): MDHEN, SYDVKM. The CDR3, as DNA: TGTGCCAGCAGCCTTCCAGGGTCCCCCTACGAGCAGTACTTC. Translation gives CASSLPGSPYEQYF.

This clone was found once. The J gene is TRBJ1-3, the V gene TRBV5-5, with D possibly TRBD1 on 5 matching bases. The V and J ends lost 2 bases and 4 bases respectively, with 13 bases between them. The CDR3 spans 15 residues. Germline assignment: CDR1 SGHKS and CDR2 YYEKEE (reference sequence). The chain's CDR3 is CASSFSGTLGNTIYF. The CDR3 bases are TGTGCCAGCAGCTTCTCCGGGACGCTGGGAAACACCATATATTTT.

This clone was counted once. The chain is built from TRBV5-1 and TRBJ2-7, with TRBD1 matching over 7 bases. This CDR3 contains 13 residues. Trimming cost V 4 bases and J 4 bases; bases outside gene matches: 5. The V gene's germline CDR1 is SGHRS and CDR2 YFSETQ. The CDR3 sequence is CASSTGTVYEQYF. Written as DNA, the CDR3 is TGCGCCAGCAGCACGGGGACAGTATACGAGCAGTACTTC. The variable domain in full, with the rest retrieved from reference TRBV5-1 and TRBJ2-7, is KAGVTQTPRYLIKTRGQQVTLSCSPISGHRSVSWYQQTPGQGLQFLFEYFSETQRNKGNFPGRFSGRQFSNSRSEMNVSTLELGDSALYLCASSTGTVYEQYFGPGTRLTVT.

The chain is built from TRBV29-1 and TRBJ2-2; perhaps TRBD1 as D (5 bases). The germline V gene has CDR1 SQVTM and CDR2 ANQGSEA. V lost 4 bases to trimming and J lost 5 bases, with 11 bases between them. This CDR3 has 13 residues. CDR3 sequence: CSVGWQGTGELFF. As DNA, the CDR3 is TGCAGCGTTGGCTGGCAGGGAACCGGGGAGCTGTTTTTT.